The present TCR beta chain was sequenced within a study of shared T cell receptors in the human thymus. Sequencing was performed with immunoSEQ multiplex PCR; in TCRdb, only in-frame clones are kept and a portion is missing. The sample lists about 610,000 clones, roughly 90% occurring once. These data also featured in a second study, about human thymus T cells. That paper adds: Healthy Finnish infants undergoing corrective surgery for congenital heart defects provided the donor material. Thymus tissue was removed during corrective cardiac surgery.

Sequenced material: thymocytes. This receptor was obtained from a boy under three years old with a congenital heart defect.

DNA for the CDR3: TGTGCCAGCAGCTTACAGTCCTACGAGCAGTACTTC. Its protein product is CASSLQSYEQYF. This rearrangement joins TRBV11-2 to TRBJ2-7, with D hard to call. The length of the CDR3 is 12 residues. V gave up 2 bases and J gave up 1 base, with 3 bases separating them. Germline V CDR1 and CDR2: SGHAT, FQNNGV.